This T cell receptor beta chain was recovered during a study of T-cell reconstitution after alpha-beta-depleted transplantation in children (dated by TCRdb to 2016 to 2017). Background for the entire study: The study quantitatively tracked T-cell immune reconstitution after TCRalphabeta/CD19-depleted allogeneic hematopoietic cell transplantation in children using TCR repertoire profiling.

The research as a whole found: About two months after transplant, the apparently early recovery of alphabetaT-cell counts reportedly depended on just several hundred clones that had expanded rapidly and came from non-depleted graft cells. Over subsequent months, a decline in hyperexpanded clone frequencies was noted, and after one year, T-cell counts and TCRbeta diversity were mostly ascribed to newly produced T cells. In some patients, the high TCRbeta diversity seen at day 60 was put down to recipient T cells and intrathymic progenitors that had survived conditioning.

The library relied on PCR. Instrument used: Illumina HiSeq 2500. Molecular barcoding was employed in the preparation of TCR libraries, with unique molecular identifiers being used to normalize TCRbeta repertoire quantification. The public sequencing data were trimmed at Q25 with fastp and processed into clonotypes with MiXCR by TCRdb, which kept only in-frame beta chains. One record per CDR3 amino acid sequence lists the most common genes and DNA. In this sample the table shows a few hundred thousand distinct CDR3 sequences, under 15% of which occur a single time. In total, the top ten clones hold 2.2% of the sample. Comments on this clonotype: No antigen is known for it. Per-base quality was not reported, and no clone a single base away is much larger than it.

CDR1 and CDR2 are read off the germline V gene as SGHDN and FVKESK. Counted from cysteine to phenylalanine, this CDR3 has 17 amino acids. Only the CDR3 DNA is retained, 51 bases long and in frame from the first base. The germline V and J ends show losses of 0 bases and 5 bases respectively, and no gene match explains 12 bases of the junction. The meaning of the sample's treatment or condition label: allogeneic hematopoietic cell transplantation with graft depleted of TCRalphabeta T cells and CD19 B cells. The children who served as transplant recipients had been given grafts of TCRalphabeta/CD19-depleted allogeneic hematopoietic cells.

The sample consisted of PBMCs, mostly from graft donor cells, taken 360 days after TCRalphabeta/CD19-depleted stem cell transplant. This sequence was found in a male patient aged 10 to 17 who had a stem cell transplant for acute myeloid leukemia, so the T cells may come from the graft donor. The V and J segments used are TRBV14 and TRBJ2-7; 8 nucleotides in the junction match TRBD1. For the CDR3, the sequence is CASSQDFLSAGGHEQYF. The sequence in DNA is TGTGCCAGCAGCCAAGATTTTCTGTCGGCAGGGGGCCACGAGCAGTACTTC.